Listed below are T cell receptor beta chains from one sample, sequenced in a study of molecular identifiers for immune sequencing clone quantification. TCRdb re-called the PCR reads with MiXCR, one entry per CDR3 protein. The data hold about 640,000 distinct CDR3 sequences, with roughly 21% observed a single time. The sample comprised naive CD8+ T cells from blood, with Jurkat cell RNA spiked in. The origin of the receptors is a human donor in good health. Some libraries in this study had Jurkat cell RNA spiked in. Both conserved end residues are part of each CDR3. The D gene is left open where the match is weak. The size entry is marked missing in some rows and otherwise reads once, few, many or a size class.

j_call: TRBJ2-7
v_call: TRBV7-2
clone_size: many
d_call: -
cdr3_nt: TGTGCCAGCAGCTCCTTTGGCGGCTACGAGCAGTACTTC
cdr3_aa: CASSSFGGYEQYF

j_call: TRBJ2-7
v_call: TRBV27
clone_size: many
d_call: -
cdr3_nt: TGTGCCAGCAGTTTATACGGAGGGGGGTATGACTACGAGCAGTACTTC
cdr3_aa: CASSLYGGGYDYEQYF

j_call: TRBJ1-3
v_call: TRBV20-1
clone_size: many
d_call: -
cdr3_nt: TGCAGTGCTAGGACAGATGGAAACACCATATATTTT
cdr3_aa: CSARTDGNTIYF

j_call: TRBJ2-1
v_call: TRBV9
clone_size: few
d_call: -
cdr3_nt: TGTGCCAGCAGCGTAGCACAGGGGACTCCCCAGTTCTTC
cdr3_aa: CASSVAQGTPQFF

j_call: TRBJ2-7
v_call: TRBV20-1
clone_size: many
d_call: -
cdr3_nt: TGCAGTGCTAGAGGTCCAGGCTTATCCTACGAGCAGTACTTC
cdr3_aa: CSARGPGLSYEQYF

j_call: TRBJ2-7
v_call: TRBV5-5
clone_size: many
d_call: TRBD1
cdr3_nt: TGTGCCAGCAGCTTGTACAGGGGGCCGGAGGAGCAGTACTTC
cdr3_aa: CASSLYRGPEEQYF

j_call: TRBJ1-1
v_call: TRBV25-1
clone_size: many
d_call: -
cdr3_nt: TGTGCCAGCAGTGGGCGACCGGGACCGCCTGAAGCTTTCTTT
cdr3_aa: CASSGRPGPPEAFF

j_call: TRBJ2-3
v_call: TRBV14
clone_size: many
d_call: -
cdr3_nt: TGTGCCAGCAGCCAAGGTGGCCCAACAGATACGCAGTATTTT
cdr3_aa: CASSQGGPTDTQYF

j_call: TRBJ2-7
v_call: TRBV19
clone_size: -
d_call: TRBD1
cdr3_nt: TGTGCCAGTAGTACCAACAGGGGTGCGTTCGATTACGAGCAGTACTTC
cdr3_aa: CASSTNRGAFDYEQYF

j_call: TRBJ2-7
v_call: TRBV4-3
clone_size: -
d_call: -
cdr3_nt: TGCGCCAGCAGCCAAGATGTCGGACCGTCCTACGAGCAGTGCTTC
cdr3_aa: CASSQDVGPSYEQCF

j_call: TRBJ1-5
v_call: TRBV19
clone_size: many
d_call: -
cdr3_nt: TGTGCCAGTAGTATGGTGACCAACTCCCAGCATTTT
cdr3_aa: CASSMVTNSQHF

j_call: TRBJ1-5
v_call: TRBV12-3/TRBV12-4
clone_size: many
d_call: -
cdr3_nt: TGTGCCAGCAGTTCTGGTTCGCCTATCACTCAGCCCCAGCATTTT
cdr3_aa: CASSSGSPITQPQHF

j_call: TRBJ1-1
v_call: TRBV29-1
clone_size: many
d_call: TRBD1
cdr3_nt: TGCAGCGTTGATGGACAGGACACTGAAGCTTTCTTT
cdr3_aa: CSVDGQDTEAFF

j_call: TRBJ2-7
v_call: TRBV28
clone_size: many
d_call: TRBD2
cdr3_nt: TGTGCCAGCAGTCCGGGACTACCCTCCTACGAGCAGTACTTC
cdr3_aa: CASSPGLPSYEQYF

j_call: TRBJ2-1
v_call: TRBV12-3/TRBV12-4
clone_size: many
d_call: -
cdr3_nt: TGTGCCAGCCTGAGCGGAGAGGGGGAGTTCTTC
cdr3_aa: CASLSGEGEFF

j_call: TRBJ2-7
v_call: TRBV5-6
clone_size: many
d_call: -
cdr3_nt: TGTGCCAGCAGCTTGCCCGGACAGTACGAGCAGTACTTC
cdr3_aa: CASSLPGQYEQYF

j_call: TRBJ2-7
v_call: TRBV19
clone_size: -
d_call: -
cdr3_nt: TGTGCCAGTAGTAGTAGAGGCGAGCAGTACTTC
cdr3_aa: CASSSRGEQYF

j_call: TRBJ2-2
v_call: TRBV12-5
clone_size: many
d_call: -
cdr3_nt: TGTGCTAGTGGTTTCCCGCAACTTTCCGCGAACACCGGGGAGCTGTTTTTT
cdr3_aa: CASGFPQLSANTGELFF

j_call: TRBJ2-7
v_call: TRBV20-1
clone_size: many
d_call: -
cdr3_nt: TGCAGTGCTAATCAACAGGGTAGCTCCTACGAGCAGTACTTC
cdr3_aa: CSANQQGSSYEQYF

j_call: TRBJ2-3
v_call: TRBV10-1
clone_size: many
d_call: -
cdr3_nt: TGCGCCAGCAGTGACGGGGTTACTAGCACAGATACGCAGTATTTT
cdr3_aa: CASSDGVTSTDTQYF

j_call: TRBJ1-5
v_call: TRBV30
clone_size: many
d_call: TRBD1
cdr3_nt: TGTGCCTGGAGCCCGGGACAGGGGTACAATCAGCCCCAGCATTTT
cdr3_aa: CAWSPGQGYNQPQHF